These T cell receptor beta chains were read from a single sample in a study of T cell repertoires in cytomegalovirus infection. TCRdb re-analysed the reads in MiXCR, keeping a single row per CDR3 protein. The data show tens of thousands of distinct CDR3 sequences, roughly a quarter seen once. No antigen is known for these receptors. Specimen: CD8+ T cells from cultured PBMCs, collected from culture after CMV antigen stimulation. All receptors come from a human donor in good health (CMV status not recorded). Some clones in this sample may be carry-over from other donors' samples. The CDR3 runs from the conserved cysteine through the conserved F or W. A D gene is named only where the DNA matches it firmly. Size values are once, few and many counts, or a class for expanded clones, and some rows have none.

size	J	D	V	DNA	CDR3
-	TRBJ1-1	-	TRBV6-6	TGTGCCAGCACCGAAAGGAGGGTCGACACTGAAGCTTTCTTT	CASTERRVDTEAFF
-	TRBJ2-3	-	TRBV9	TGTGCCAGCCAGCAGGGGAGCACAGATACGCAGTATTTT	CASQQGSTDTQYF
-	TRBJ2-5	-	TRBV7-9	TGTGCCAGCAGCCATGACATGTCCCAAGAGACCCAGTACTTC	CASSHDMSQETQYF
-	TRBJ2-2	TRBD2	TRBV9	TGTGCCAGCAGCACTTTAGCGGGAGAGAACACCGGGGAGCTGTTTTTT	CASSTLAGENTGELFF
many	TRBJ2-7	TRBD1	TRBV7-2	TGTGCCAGCAGTATCGGACAGGACCTGGTGTTAAGCTCCTACGAGCAGTACTTC	CASSIGQDLVLSSYEQYF
many	TRBJ2-7	TRBD1	TRBV12-3/TRBV12-4	TGTGCCAGCAGTTTAACCCGCAGCGACCAGGACAGGGGATACGAGCAGTACTTC	CASSLTRSDQDRGYEQYF
few	TRBJ2-7	-	TRBV27	TGTGCCAGCAGTCCGGGACAACTCTACGAGCAGTACTTC	CASSPGQLYEQYF
many	TRBJ1-1	TRBD1	TRBV7-6	TGTGCCAGCAGCGACCCTGGACAGGGGGGGAACACTGAAGCTTTCTTT	CASSDPGQGGNTEAFF
medium-sized	TRBJ2-1	-	TRBV10-3	TGTGCCATCAGTGAGTCCCAAGCGGGCTCCTACAATGAGCAGTTCTTC	CAISESQAGSYNEQFF
-	TRBJ1-4	-	TRBV4-3	TGCGCCAGCAGCCAATGGACAGAGGATGAAAAACTGTTTTTT	CASSQWTEDEKLFF
-	TRBJ2-1	-	TRBV28	TGTGCCACCCGGGGGTTCAGGGGCTCCTACAATGAGCAGTTCTTC	CATRGFRGSYNEQFF
-	TRBJ1-2	-	TRBV12-3/TRBV12-4	TGTGCCAGCAGTTTAACGGGGATCTATGGCTACACCTTC	CASSLTGIYGYTF
few	TRBJ1-1	-	TRBV28	TGTGCCAGCAGTTTTGCGGATAACACTGAAGCTTTCTTT	CASSFADNTEAFF
few	TRBJ2-2	-	TRBV7-2	TGTGCCAGCAGCTTAATCGGGTTGAACACCGGGGAGCTGTTTTTT	CASSLIGLNTGELFF
-	TRBJ2-3	-	TRBV7-6	TGTGCCAGCAGCTTTACCCTCACAGATACGCAGTATTTT	CASSFTLTDTQYF
-	TRBJ1-4	-	TRBV12-3/TRBV12-4	TGTGCCAGCAGTTCCGAGGGATGGGATGAAAAACTGTTTTTT	CASSSEGWDEKLFF
few	TRBJ1-4	-	TRBV5-5	TGTGCCAGCAGCCGTTGGGTTAATGAAAAACTGTTTTTT	CASSRWVNEKLFF
few	TRBJ2-7	-	TRBV5-4	TGTGCCAGCAGCTTGGGGGAGAGCTCCTACGAGCAGTACTTC	CASSLGESSYEQYF
-	TRBJ1-1	-	TRBV24-1	TGTGCCACCAAAGCCGGGACCCACACTGAAGCTTTCTTT	CATKAGTHTEAFF
-	TRBJ1-5	TRBD1	TRBV4-3	TGCGCCGGCAGCCCTGGGACAGGGTCCAATCAGCCCCAGCATTTT	CAGSPGTGSNQPQHF
-	TRBJ2-7	TRBD2	TRBV7-9	TGTGCCAGCAGCTTACCCGGGACTAGCGCGTCCTACGAGCAGTACTTC	CASSLPGTSASYEQYF
-	TRBJ2-7	TRBD1	TRBV2	TGTGCCAGCAGTTTCACAGGGGGCGGCTCCTACGAGCAGTACTTC	CASSFTGGGSYEQYF
many	TRBJ2-7	-	TRBV7-8	TGTGCCAGCAGCTCCGGGGGCCGTGCCTACGAGCAGTACTTC	CASSSGGRAYEQYF
-	TRBJ2-2	-	TRBV27	TGTGCCACCTTACGAAGGGGCGGTACTTCCGCGATCACCGGGGAGCTGTTTTTT	CATLRRGGTSAITGELFF
few	TRBJ2-3	-	TRBV5-4	TGTGCCAGCAGCTCCCGGGACACCTTCGTAGATACGCAGTATTTT	CASSSRDTFVDTQYF
-	TRBJ1-5	TRBD1	TRBV6-4	TGTGCCAGCAGGACCGACAGGGCCTATAGCAATCAGCCCCAGCATTTT	CASRTDRAYSNQPQHF
many	TRBJ1-5	-	TRBV6-1	TGTGCCAGCAGCCAAAGGGGGTATAGCAATCAGCCCCAGCATTTT	CASSQRGYSNQPQHF
-	TRBJ1-1	TRBD1	TRBV11-2	TGTGCCAGCAGCACATTTGGGGGGACAGGGAAGGACACTGAAGCTTTCTTT	CASSTFGGTGKDTEAFF
-	TRBJ1-2	TRBD1	TRBV27	TGTGCCAGCAGCCTATCCGGGACAGGGGGCGCGGAGGGCTACACCTTC	CASSLSGTGGAEGYTF
medium-sized	TRBJ2-3	TRBD2	TRBV12-3/TRBV12-4	TGTGCCAGCAGTTGGACTAGCGGTGAGGATACGCAGTATTTT	CASSWTSGEDTQYF
-	TRBJ2-5	-	TRBV15	TGTGCCACCAGCAGCAGGCGGAGGGAGACCCAGTACTTC	CATSSRRRETQYF
few	TRBJ2-3	-	TRBV4-1	TGCGCCAGCAGCCAAGAGTTAGGGACTAGCACAGATACGCAGTATTTT	CASSQELGTSTDTQYF
-	TRBJ2-3	-	TRBV5-1	TGCGCCAGCAGCTTGGAACGGGAGACAGATACGCAGTATTTT	CASSLERETDTQYF
few	TRBJ2-1	-	TRBV19	TGTGCCATAGGCCCCCGGGGGGCTAGCAAGTGGAGTGAGCAGTTCTTC	CAIGPRGASKWSEQFF